The 4 T cell receptor beta chains below all came from one sample that was sequenced in a study of blood T cell repertoires in COVID-19. The protocol was immunoSEQ multiplex PCR, while the TCRdb copy is restricted to in-frame clones and leaves out a portion. This table holds around 120,000 clones, about four fifths found once. Sample: peripheral blood. The receptors were gathered from a woman of 80 years or more with acute or convalescent COVID-19.

The chain couples TRBV7-2 to TRBJ1-1, with a weak D call TRBD1 (5 bases). V was shortened by 4 bases and J by 0 bases, with 6 bases between the two germline ends. This CDR3 contains 13 residues. Germline V gene data show CDR1 as SGHTA and CDR2 as FQGNSA. The CDR3 nucleotides read TGTGCCAGCAGCTCGACAGTGAACACTGAAGCTTTCTTT. Its translation: CASSSTVNTEAFF.

The gene calls are TRBV12-3 or TRBV12-4 and TRBJ1-5; unclear D gene. The ends were cut back, 1 base at V and 9 bases at J, with 7 bases in the middle. This CDR3 has 12 amino acids. The DNA of the CDR3 is TGTGCCAGCAGTTTAGATGTTCGGCCCCAGCATTTT. This codes for CASSLDVRPQHF.

The V call is TRBV20-1, the J call TRBJ1-6, with a tentative D call TRBD1 (5 bases). Germline loops: CDR1 DFQATT, CDR2 SNEGSKA (reference sequence). Between the trimmed V and J ends, which lost 3 bases and 5 bases, there was a span of 8 bases. This CDR3 spans 13 amino acids. As DNA, the CDR3 is TGCAGTGCTAGTCGACAGAATAATTCACCCCTCCACTTT. Amino acids: CSASRQNNSPLHF.

V and J are TRBV15 and TRBJ1-1; 9 bases map to TRBD1. V gave up 3 bases and J gave up 2 bases; unmatched junction bases: 4. This CDR3 is 15 amino acids long. Germline CDR1 and CDR2: LNHNV and YYDKDF (reference sequence). The CDR3 DNA reads TGTGCCACCAGCAGGAGGACAGGGGAAAACACTGAAGCTTTCTTT. The encoded protein is CATSRRTGENTEAFF.